This record looks at one T cell receptor (beta chain) sequence and its context. Its matching antigen is unknown. The sample comes from a study of cytomegalovirus exposure and HLA in healthy donors. Study findings and constraints: Further analysis, carried out later, found HLA-associated TCR beta chains more clonally expanded than equally common other chains. About 87% or about 30% of the time was how often most TCR beta V segments were productive, according to an earlier analysis. When the data were analyzed later, several of the most significant clusters appeared to be linked to common viral pathogens.

Primers included in the PCR were 60 Vbeta and 13 Jbeta primers. The protocol was immunoSEQ multiplex PCR, while the TCRdb copy is restricted to in-frame clones and leaves out a portion. The sample has over 150,000 clones, almost 80% seen once. This receptor was obtained from a woman in her 50s in good health and CMV-seronegative. Sequenced input: PBMCs.

The CDR3 sequence: CASSLLAGTYNEQFF. The CDR3 nucleotides read TGCGCCAGCAGCTTACTAGCGGGCACCTACAATGAGCAGTTCTTC. The chain uses TRBV5-1 and TRBJ2-1, with 9 bases identical to TRBD2. The CDR3 runs to 15 residues. CDR1 is SGHRS, CDR2 YFSETQ, per germline. With V trimmed by 2 bases and J by 2 bases, 2 bases remained unmatched.